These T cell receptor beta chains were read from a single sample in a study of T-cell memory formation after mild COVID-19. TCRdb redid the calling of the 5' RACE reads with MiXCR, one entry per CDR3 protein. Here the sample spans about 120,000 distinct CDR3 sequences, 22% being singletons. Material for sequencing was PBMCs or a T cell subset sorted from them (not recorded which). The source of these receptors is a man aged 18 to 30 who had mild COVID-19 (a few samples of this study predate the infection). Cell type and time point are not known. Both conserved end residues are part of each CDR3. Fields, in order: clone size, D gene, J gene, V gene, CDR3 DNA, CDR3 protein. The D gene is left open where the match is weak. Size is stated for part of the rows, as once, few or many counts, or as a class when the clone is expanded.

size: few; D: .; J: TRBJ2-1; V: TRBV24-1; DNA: TGTGCCACCAGTGATTTGTCGGGGAAAGGGTACAATGAGCAGTTCTTC; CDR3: CATSDLSGKGYNEQFF
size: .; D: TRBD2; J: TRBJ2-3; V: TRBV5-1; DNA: TGCGCCAGCAGCTTGGAGGCTAGCGGGGGGCCCACAGATACGCAGTATTTT; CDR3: CASSLEASGGPTDTQYF
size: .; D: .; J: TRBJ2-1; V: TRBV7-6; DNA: TGTGCCAGCAGCCCACAGCCAGGTGGCGCCTACAATGAGCAGTTCTTC; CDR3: CASSPQPGGAYNEQFF
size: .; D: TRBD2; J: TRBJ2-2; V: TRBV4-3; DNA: TGCGCCAGCAGCCAAGATTCTAGCGGAAACACCGGGGAGCTGTTTTTT; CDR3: CASSQDSSGNTGELFF
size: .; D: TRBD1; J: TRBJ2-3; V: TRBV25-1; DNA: TGTGCCAGCACGGGGACGGGACAGGGGCGCACAGATACGCAGTATTTT; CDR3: CASTGTGQGRTDTQYF
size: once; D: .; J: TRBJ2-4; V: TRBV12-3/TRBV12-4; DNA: TGTGCCAGCAAACAACAGGGTTTAGCCAAAAACATTCAGTACTTC; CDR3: CASKQQGLAKNIQYF
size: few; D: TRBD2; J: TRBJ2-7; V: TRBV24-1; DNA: TGTGCCACCAGTGATTCCGGGAGGGGATCCTACGAGCAGTACTTC; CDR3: CATSDSGRGSYEQYF
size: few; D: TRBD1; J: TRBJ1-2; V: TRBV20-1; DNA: TGCAGTGCTAGAGAGGGGGGACAGGGCTACTATGGCTACACCTTC; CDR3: CSAREGGQGYYGYTF
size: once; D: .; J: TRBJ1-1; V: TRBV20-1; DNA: TGCAGTGCTACCCGTTTAGGTTGGGCTTTCTTT; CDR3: CSATRLGWAFF
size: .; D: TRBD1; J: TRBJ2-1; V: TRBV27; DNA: TGTGCCAGCACCGCGACAGGGAATGAGCAGTTCTTC; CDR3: CASTATGNEQFF
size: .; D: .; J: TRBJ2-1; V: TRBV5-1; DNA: TGCGCCAGCAGCACCCCTAGATTTAATGAGCAGTTCTTC; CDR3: CASSTPRFNEQFF
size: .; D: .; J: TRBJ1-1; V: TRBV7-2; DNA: TGTGCCAGCAGCCAATCCTGGGGTAGCACTGAAGCTTTCTTT; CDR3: CASSQSWGSTEAFF
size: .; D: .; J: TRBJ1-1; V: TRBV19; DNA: TGTGCCAGTAGTAGGAACAGGTTAATGAACACTGAAGCTTTCTTT; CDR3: CASSRNRLMNTEAFF
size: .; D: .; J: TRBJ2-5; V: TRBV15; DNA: TGTGCCACCAGCAGAGTTCGCAGTCAGCTCCAGGGGGAGACCCAGTACTTC; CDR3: CATSRVRSQLQGETQYF
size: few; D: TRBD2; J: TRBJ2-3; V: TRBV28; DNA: TGTGCCAGTAGCCGGGACTATTTCCTTAGCACAGATACGCAGTATTTT; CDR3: CASSRDYFLSTDTQYF
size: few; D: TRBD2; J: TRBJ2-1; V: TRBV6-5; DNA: TGTGCAGCGGGGGATTACAATGAGCAGTTCTTC; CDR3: CAAGDYNEQFF
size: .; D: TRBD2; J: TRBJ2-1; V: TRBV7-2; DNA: TGTGCCAGCAGCTTAAGGAGCGGGGGAGAAGGGAATGAGCAGTTCTTC; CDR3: CASSLRSGGEGNEQFF